This T cell receptor beta chain was captured in a study of cytomegalovirus exposure and HLA in healthy donors. Overall study findings and caveats: Several V segments, TRBV6-2 and TRBV6-3 among them, could not be told apart and were dropped. For most TCR beta V segments, an earlier analysis put the productive rate at about 90% or about 30% of the time.

Germline lookup yields CDR1 MDHEN and CDR2 SYDVKM. Trimming removed 6 bases from V and 7 bases from J; junction bases left unmatched: 11. The CDR3 extends over 15 amino acids. A note on this clone: What it binds is unknown.

PCR involved 60 Vbeta and 13 Jbeta primers. The assay was immunoSEQ multiplex PCR, and TCRdb's table has in-frame clones only and misses some. The sample has about 200,000 clones; roughly 80% are singletons. This TCR came from a man under 40 in good health and CMV-seronegative. The source material was PBMCs. The V call is TRBV28, the J call TRBJ2-1; the match to TRBD1 covers 8 bases. CDR3 in DNA: TGTGCCAGCAGGTCCCAGGGGGCGCTATGGAATGAGCAGTTCTTC. Translated, it gives CASRSQGALWNEQFF.